The text below deals with one TCR beta chain. Its antigen is currently unknown. The PCR had 60 Vbeta and 13 Jbeta primers. Sequencing was performed with immunoSEQ multiplex PCR; in TCRdb, only in-frame clones are kept and a portion is missing. The sample holds 150,000 or so clones, 60% to 85% seen once. This entry belongs to a study of cytomegalovirus exposure and HLA in healthy donors. Overall study: Around 180 million T cells yielded more than 90 million unique TCR beta sequences in earlier analysis.

The V end was cut by 4 bases, the J end by 0 bases, with 13 bases between. This CDR3 contains 15 residues. From germline, CDR1 is SGHAT and CDR2 FQNNGV. Overall study findings and caveats: Cytomegalovirus status was reportedly diagnosed by the classifier with high specificity and sensitivity. Researchers reported in a later analysis that common viral pathogens appeared linked to several top clusters.

The sequence was collected from a man aged 40-49 years in good health and CMV-seropositive. The sequenced material came from PBMCs. The rearrangement links TRBV11-2 to TRBJ2-7, with D possibly matching TRBD1 (5 bases). CDR3 coding DNA: TGTGCCAGCAGCTCCCTCCGTGGGGCCTCCTACGAGCAGTACTTC. It translates to CASSSLRGASYEQYF.